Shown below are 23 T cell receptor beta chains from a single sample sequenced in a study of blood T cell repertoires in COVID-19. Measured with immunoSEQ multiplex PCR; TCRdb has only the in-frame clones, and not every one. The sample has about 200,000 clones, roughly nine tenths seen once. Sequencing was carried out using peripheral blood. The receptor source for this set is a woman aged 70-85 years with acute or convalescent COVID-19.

The CDR3 loop is CASSPDSSYEQYF. The DNA for the CDR3 is TGTGCCAGCAGCCCGGACAGTTCCTACGAGCAGTACTTC. The V gene is TRBV27, the J gene TRBJ2-7, with D possibly being TRBD1 (6 bases). Germline CDR1 and CDR2: MNHEY and SMNVEV (reference sequence). V lost 6 bases to trimming and J lost 1 base, with 10 bases between them. The CDR3 totals 13 residues.

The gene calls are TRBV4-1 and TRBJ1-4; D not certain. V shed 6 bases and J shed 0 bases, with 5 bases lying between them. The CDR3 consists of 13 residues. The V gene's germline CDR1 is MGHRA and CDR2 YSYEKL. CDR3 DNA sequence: TGCGCCAGCAGGTTCTCAACTAATGAAAAACTGTTTTTT. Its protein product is CASRFSTNEKLFF.

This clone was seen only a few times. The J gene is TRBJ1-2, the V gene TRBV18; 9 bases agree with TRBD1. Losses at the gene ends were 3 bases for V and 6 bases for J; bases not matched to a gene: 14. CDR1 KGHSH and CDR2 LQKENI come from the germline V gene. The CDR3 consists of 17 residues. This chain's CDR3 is CASSPSRDRAGINGYTF. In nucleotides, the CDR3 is TGTGCCAGCTCACCGTCCCGGGACAGGGCCGGAATAAATGGCTACACCTTC.

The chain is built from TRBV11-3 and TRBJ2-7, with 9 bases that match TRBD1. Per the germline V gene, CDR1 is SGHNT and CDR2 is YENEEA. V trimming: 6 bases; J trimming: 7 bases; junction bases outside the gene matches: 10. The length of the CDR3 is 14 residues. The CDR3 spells CASSAGQGWGEQYF. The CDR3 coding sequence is TGTGCCAGCAGTGCGGGACAGGGATGGGGAGAGCAGTACTTC.

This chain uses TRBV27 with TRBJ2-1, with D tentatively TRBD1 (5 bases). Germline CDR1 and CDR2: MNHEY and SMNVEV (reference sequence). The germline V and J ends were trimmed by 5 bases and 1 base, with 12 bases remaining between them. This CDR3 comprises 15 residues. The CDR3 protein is CASSPDRQSYNEQFF. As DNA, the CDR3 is TGTGCCAGCAGTCCCGACCGACAGTCCTACAATGAGCAGTTCTTC.

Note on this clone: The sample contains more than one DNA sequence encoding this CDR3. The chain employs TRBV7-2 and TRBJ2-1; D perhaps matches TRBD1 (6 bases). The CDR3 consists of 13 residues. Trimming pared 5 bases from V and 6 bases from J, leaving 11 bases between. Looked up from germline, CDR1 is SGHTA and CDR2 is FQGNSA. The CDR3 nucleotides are TGTGCCAGCAGCCGCGGACAGTTCAATGAGCAGTTCTTC. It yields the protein CASSRGQFNEQFF.

CDR3 region: CASSESQQGYGYTF. The CDR3 nucleotides read TGTGCCAGCAGTGAAAGTCAGCAGGGCTATGGCTACACCTTC. V usage is TRBV6-1 and J usage is TRBJ1-2, with D possibly being TRBD1 (5 bases). The length of the CDR3 is 14 residues. The germline V gene has CDR1 MNHNS and CDR2 SASEGT. V was clipped by 2 bases and J by 4 bases, with 11 bases between them.

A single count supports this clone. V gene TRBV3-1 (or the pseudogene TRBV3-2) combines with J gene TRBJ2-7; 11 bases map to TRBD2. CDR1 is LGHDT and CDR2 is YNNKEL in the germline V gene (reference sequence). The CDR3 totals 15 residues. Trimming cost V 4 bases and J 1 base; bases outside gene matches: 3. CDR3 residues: CASSRGLAESYEQYF. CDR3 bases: TGTGCCAGCAGCCGGGGACTAGCGGAATCCTACGAGCAGTACTTC.

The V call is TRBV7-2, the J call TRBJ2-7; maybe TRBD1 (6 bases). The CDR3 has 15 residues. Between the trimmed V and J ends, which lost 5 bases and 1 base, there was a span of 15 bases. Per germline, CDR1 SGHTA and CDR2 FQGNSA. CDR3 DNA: TGTGCCAGCAGCCCCGAGGCAGGGACATCCTACGAGCAGTACTTC. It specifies CASSPEAGTSYEQYF.

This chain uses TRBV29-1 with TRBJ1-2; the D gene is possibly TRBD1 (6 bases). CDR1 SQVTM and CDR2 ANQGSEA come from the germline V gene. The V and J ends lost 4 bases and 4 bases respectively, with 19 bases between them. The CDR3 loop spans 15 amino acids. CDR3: CSVGTTGSSPYGYTF. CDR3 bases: TGCAGCGTTGGAACGACAGGATCCTCCCCCTATGGCTACACCTTC.

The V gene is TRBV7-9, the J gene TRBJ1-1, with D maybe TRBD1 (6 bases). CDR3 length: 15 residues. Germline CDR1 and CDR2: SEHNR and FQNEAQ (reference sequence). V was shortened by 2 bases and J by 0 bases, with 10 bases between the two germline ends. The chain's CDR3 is CASSLRQGMNTEAFF. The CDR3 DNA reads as TGTGCCAGCAGCTTACGGCAGGGGATGAACACTGAAGCTTTCTTT.

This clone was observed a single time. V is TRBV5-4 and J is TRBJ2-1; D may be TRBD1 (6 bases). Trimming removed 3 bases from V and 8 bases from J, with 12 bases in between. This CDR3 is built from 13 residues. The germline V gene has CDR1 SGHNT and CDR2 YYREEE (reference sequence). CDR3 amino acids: CASSSLRGDEQFF. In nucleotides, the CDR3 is TGTGCCAGCAGCTCCCTCAGGGGCGATGAGCAGTTCTTC. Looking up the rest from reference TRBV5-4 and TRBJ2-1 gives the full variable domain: ETGVTQSPTHLIKTRGQQVTLRCSSQSGHNTVSWYQQALGQGPQFIFQYYREEENGRGNFPPRFSGLQFPNYSSELNVNALELDDSALYLCASSSLRGDEQFFGPGTRLTVL.

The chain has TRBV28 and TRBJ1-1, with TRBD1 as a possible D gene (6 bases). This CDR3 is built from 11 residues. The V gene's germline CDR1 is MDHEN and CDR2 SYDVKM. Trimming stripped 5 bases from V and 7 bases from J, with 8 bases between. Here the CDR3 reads CASSPDSEAFF. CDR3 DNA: TGTGCCAGCAGTCCGGACAGTGAAGCTTTCTTT.

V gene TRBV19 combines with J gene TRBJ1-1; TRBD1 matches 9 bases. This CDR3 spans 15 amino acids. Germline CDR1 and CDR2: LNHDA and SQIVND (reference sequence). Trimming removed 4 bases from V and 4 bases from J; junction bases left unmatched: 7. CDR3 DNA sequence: TGTGCCAGTAGTAAACAGGGGGCTGGGGGCACTGAAGCTTTCTTT. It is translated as CASSKQGAGGTEAFF.

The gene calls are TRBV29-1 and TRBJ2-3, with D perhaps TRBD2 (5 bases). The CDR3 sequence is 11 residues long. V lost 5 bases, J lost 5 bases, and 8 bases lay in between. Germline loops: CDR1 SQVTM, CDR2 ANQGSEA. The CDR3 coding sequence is TGCAGCGTTTCCGGAGGAGATACGCAGTATTTT. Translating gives CSVSGGDTQYF.

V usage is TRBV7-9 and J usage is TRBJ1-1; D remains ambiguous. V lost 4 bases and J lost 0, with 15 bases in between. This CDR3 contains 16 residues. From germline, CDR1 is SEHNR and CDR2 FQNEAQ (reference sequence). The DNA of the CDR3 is TGTGCCAGCAGCTCCTTACGGCAGGTAATGAACACTGAAGCTTTCTTT. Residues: CASSSLRQVMNTEAFF.

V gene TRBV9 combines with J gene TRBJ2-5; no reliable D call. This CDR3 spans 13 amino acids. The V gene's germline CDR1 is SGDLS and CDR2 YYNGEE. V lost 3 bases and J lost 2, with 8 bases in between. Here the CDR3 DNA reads TGTGCCAGCAGCGGGGCTGGTCAAGAGACCCAGTACTTC. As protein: CASSGAGQETQYF.

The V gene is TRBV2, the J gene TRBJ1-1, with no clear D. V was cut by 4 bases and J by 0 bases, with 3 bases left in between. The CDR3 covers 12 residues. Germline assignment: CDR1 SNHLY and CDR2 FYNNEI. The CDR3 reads CASSVMNTEAFF. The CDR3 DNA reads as TGTGCCAGCAGTGTTATGAACACTGAAGCTTTCTTT.

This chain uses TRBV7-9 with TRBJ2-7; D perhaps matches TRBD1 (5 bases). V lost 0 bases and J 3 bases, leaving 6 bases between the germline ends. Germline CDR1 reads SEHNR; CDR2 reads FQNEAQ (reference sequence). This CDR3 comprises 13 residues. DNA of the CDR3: TGTGCCAGCAGCTTAGCGCAGGGCTACGAGCAGTACTTC. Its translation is CASSLAQGYEQYF.

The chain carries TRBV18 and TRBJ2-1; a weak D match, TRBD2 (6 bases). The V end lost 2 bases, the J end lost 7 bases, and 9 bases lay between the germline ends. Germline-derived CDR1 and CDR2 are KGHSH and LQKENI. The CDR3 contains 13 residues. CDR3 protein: CASSPTRGNEQFF. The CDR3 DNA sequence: TGTGCCAGCTCACCAACCCGGGGGAATGAGCAGTTCTTC. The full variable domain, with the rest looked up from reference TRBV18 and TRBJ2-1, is NAGVMQNPRHLVRRRGQEARLRCSPMKGHSHVYWYRQLPEEGLKFMVYLQKENIIDESGMPKERFSAEFPKEGPSILRIQQVVRGDSAAYFCASSPTRGNEQFFGPGTRLTVL.

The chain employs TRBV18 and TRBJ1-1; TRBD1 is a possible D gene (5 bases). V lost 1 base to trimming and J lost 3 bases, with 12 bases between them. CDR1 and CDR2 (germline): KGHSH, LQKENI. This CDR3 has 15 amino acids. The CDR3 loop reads CASSPHAGLDTEAFF. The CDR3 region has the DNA TGTGCCAGCTCACCACACGCAGGGTTGGACACTGAAGCTTTCTTT. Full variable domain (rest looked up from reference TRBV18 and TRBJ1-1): NAGVMQNPRHLVRRRGQEARLRCSPMKGHSHVYWYRQLPEEGLKFMVYLQKENIIDESGMPKERFSAEFPKEGPSILRIQQVVRGDSAAYFCASSPHAGLDTEAFFGQGTRLTVV.

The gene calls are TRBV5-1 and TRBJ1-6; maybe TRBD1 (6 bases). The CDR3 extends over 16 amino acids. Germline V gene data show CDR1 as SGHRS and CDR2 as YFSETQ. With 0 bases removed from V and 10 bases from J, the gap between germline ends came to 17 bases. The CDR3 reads CASSLGRLGAESPLHF. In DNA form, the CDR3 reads TGCGCCAGCAGCTTGGGTAGGCTGGGGGCGGAATCACCCCTCCACTTT. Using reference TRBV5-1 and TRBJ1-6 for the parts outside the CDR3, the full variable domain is KAGVTQTPRYLIKTRGQQVTLSCSPISGHRSVSWYQQTPGQGLQFLFEYFSETQRNKGNFPGRFSGRQFSNSRSEMNVSTLELGDSALYLCASSLGRLGAESPLHFGNGTRLTVT.

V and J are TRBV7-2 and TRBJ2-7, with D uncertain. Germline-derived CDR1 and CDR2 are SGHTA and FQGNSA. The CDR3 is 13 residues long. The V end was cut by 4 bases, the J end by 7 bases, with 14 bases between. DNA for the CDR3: TGTGCCAGCAGCTCCCCCCCAGGAAGGGAGCAGTACTTC. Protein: CASSSPPGREQYF.